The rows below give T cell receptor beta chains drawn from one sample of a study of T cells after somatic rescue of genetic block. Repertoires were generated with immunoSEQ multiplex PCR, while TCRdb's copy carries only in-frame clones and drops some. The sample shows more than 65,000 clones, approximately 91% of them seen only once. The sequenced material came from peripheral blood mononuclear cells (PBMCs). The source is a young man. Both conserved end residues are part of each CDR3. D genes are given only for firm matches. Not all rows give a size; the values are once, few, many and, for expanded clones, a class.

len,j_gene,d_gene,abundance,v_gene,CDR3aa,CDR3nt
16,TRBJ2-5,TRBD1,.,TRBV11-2,CASSVRQGAVGETQYF,TGTGCCAGCAGCGTAAGACAGGGGGCCGTCGGAGAGACCCAGTACTTC
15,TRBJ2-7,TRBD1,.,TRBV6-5,CASSLPGQGSYEQYF,TGTGCCAGCAGTCTCCCGGGACAGGGGTCCTACGAGCAGTACTTC
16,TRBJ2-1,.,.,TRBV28,CASSSPLGSSYNEQFF,TGTGCCAGCAGTTCACCCTTGGGTAGCTCCTACAATGAGCAGTTCTTC
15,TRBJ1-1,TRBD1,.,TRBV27,CASSLTGTGKDEAFF,TGTGCCAGCAGTTTAACCGGGACAGGAAAGGATGAAGCTTTCTTT
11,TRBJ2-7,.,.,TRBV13,CASSLFNEQYF,TGTGCCAGCAGCTTATTTAACGAGCAGTACTTC
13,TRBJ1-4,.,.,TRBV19,CASSPGPGEKLFF,TGTGCCAGTAGCCCAGGTCCCGGTGAAAAACTGTTTTTT
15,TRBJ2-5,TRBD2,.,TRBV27,CASSLSGLARETQYF,TGTGCCAGCAGTTTATCCGGACTAGCACGGGAGACCCAGTACTTC
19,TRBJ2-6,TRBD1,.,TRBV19,CASSMGTAYLGSGANVLTF,TGTGCCAGTAGTATGGGGACAGCCTACCTCGGCTCTGGGGCCAACGTCCTGACTTTC
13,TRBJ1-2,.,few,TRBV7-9,CASSSAGIYGYTF,TGTGCCAGCAGCTCCGCAGGGATCTATGGCTACACCTTC
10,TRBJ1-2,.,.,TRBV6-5,CASSSPSAIF,TGTGCCAGCAGTTCCCCGTCGGCCATCTTC
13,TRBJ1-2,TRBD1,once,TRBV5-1,CASSEGQNYGYTF,TGCGCCAGCAGCGAGGGACAGAACTATGGCTACACCTTC
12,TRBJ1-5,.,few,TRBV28,CASRTSNQPQHF,TGTGCCAGCAGGACTAGCAATCAGCCCCAGCATTTT
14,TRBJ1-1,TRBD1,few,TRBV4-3,CASSQARGWAEAFF,TGCGCCAGCAGCCAAGCCAGGGGGTGGGCTGAAGCTTTCTTT
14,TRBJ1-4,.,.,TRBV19,CASSMGSPNEKLFF,TGTGCCAGTAGTATGGGCAGTCCTAATGAAAAACTGTTTTTT
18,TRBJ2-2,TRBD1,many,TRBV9,CASSAELGQGANTGELFF,TGTGCCAGCAGCGCGGAACTGGGACAGGGCGCGAACACCGGGGAGCTGTTTTTT
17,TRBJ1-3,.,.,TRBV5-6,CASSLGGTTISGNTIYF,TGTGCCAGCAGCTTGGGAGGTACAACTATCTCTGGAAACACCATATATTTT
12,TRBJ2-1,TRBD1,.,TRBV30,CAWGRQGNEQFF,TGTGCCTGGGGTAGACAGGGGAATGAGCAGTTCTTC
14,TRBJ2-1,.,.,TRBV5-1,CASAPGGVGDEQFF,TGCGCCAGCGCCCCTGGCGGGGTGGGTGATGAGCAGTTCTTC
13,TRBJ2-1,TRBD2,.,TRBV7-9,CASSLALAGEQFF,TGTGCCAGCAGCTTAGCGCTAGCGGGAGAGCAGTTCTTC
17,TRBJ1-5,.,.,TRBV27,CASSFPRRVGGNQPQHF,TGTGCCAGCAGTTTTCCAAGGAGGGTAGGTGGCAATCAGCCCCAGCATTTT
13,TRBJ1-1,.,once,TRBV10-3,CAISRTGNTEAFF,TGTGCCATCAGCCGCACAGGGAACACTGAAGCTTTCTTT
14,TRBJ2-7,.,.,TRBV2,CASVGASRYYEQYF,TGTGCCTCCGTTGGGGCTAGCCGATACTACGAGCAGTACTTC
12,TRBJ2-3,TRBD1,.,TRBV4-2,CASSQNRGQWYF,TGTGCCAGCAGCCAAAACAGGGGGCAATGGTATTTT
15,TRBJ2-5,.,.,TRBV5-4,CASSPGTQEWETQYF,TGTGCCAGCAGCCCGGGGACCCAAGAGTGGGAGACCCAGTACTTC
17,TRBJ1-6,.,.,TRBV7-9,CASSLGSPQGGNSPLHF,TGTGCCAGCAGCTTAGGTTCCCCGCAAGGGGGGAATTCACCCCTCCACTTT
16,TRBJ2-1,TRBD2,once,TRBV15,CATSPPGLAGVYEQFF,TGTGCCACCAGTCCCCCGGGACTAGCGGGAGTATATGAGCAGTTCTTC
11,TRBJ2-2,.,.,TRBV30,CAWRAWGELFF,TGTGCCTGGAGGGCCTGGGGGGAGCTGTTTTTT
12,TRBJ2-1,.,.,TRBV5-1,CASSLVLNEQFF,TGCGCCAGCAGCTTGGTCCTAAATGAGCAGTTCTTC
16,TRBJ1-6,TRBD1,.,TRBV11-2,CASSFLDRVNNSPLHF,TGTGCCAGCAGCTTCCTGGACAGGGTCAATAATTCACCCCTCCACTTT
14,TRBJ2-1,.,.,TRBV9,CASSVARYAMEQFF,TGTGCCAGCAGCGTAGCTCGGTACGCAATGGAGCAGTTCTTC
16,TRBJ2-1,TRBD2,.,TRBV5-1,CASSLGPGLASNEQFF,TGCGCCAGCAGCTTGGGACCGGGACTAGCGTCCAATGAGCAGTTCTTC
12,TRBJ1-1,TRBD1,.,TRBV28,CASSEGQGRAFF,TGTGCCAGCAGTGAGGGACAGGGGAGAGCTTTCTTT
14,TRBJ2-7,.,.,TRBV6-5,CASSSPGSTYEQYF,TGTGCCAGCAGTTCCCCGGGGAGTACTTACGAGCAGTACTTC
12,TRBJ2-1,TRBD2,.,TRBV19,CASSRAGGEQFF,TGTGCCAGTAGTAGGGCCGGGGGGGAGCAGTTCTTC
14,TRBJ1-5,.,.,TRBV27,CASSLRESNQPQHF,TGTGCCAGCAGTTTAAGGGAGAGCAATCAGCCCCAGCATTTT
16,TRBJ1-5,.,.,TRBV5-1,CASSSPPQESNQPQHF,TGCGCCAGCAGCTCCCCCCCACAGGAAAGCAATCAGCCCCAGCATTTT
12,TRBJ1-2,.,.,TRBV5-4,CASSGQPLGYTF,TGTGCCAGCAGCGGACAGCCCCTTGGCTACACCTTC
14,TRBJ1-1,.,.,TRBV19,CASSPQSQSAEAFF,TGTGCCAGTAGTCCCCAAAGCCAGTCCGCTGAAGCTTTCTTT
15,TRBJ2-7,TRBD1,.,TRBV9,CASSPGTGGWYEQYF,TGTGCCAGCAGCCCCGGGACAGGGGGCTGGTACGAGCAGTACTTC
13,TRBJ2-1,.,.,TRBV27,CASSLSGDNEQFF,TGTGCCAGCAGTTTATCAGGGGACAATGAGCAGTTCTTC
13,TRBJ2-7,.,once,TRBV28,CASRPGLTYEQYF,TGTGCCAGCAGGCCGGGACTTACCTACGAGCAGTACTTC
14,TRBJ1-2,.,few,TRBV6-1,CASSEKGDIHGYTF,TGTGCCAGCAGTGAAAAAGGTGATATCCATGGCTACACCTTC
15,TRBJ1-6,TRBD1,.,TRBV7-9,CASSSGGGTNSPLHF,TGTGCCAGCAGCTCAGGGGGCGGGACCAATTCACCCCTCCACTTT
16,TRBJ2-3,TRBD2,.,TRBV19,CASHGWLAGGEDTQYF,TGTGCCAGCCATGGTTGGCTAGCGGGGGGCGAAGATACGCAGTATTTT
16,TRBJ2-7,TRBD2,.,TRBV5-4,CASSFGAGGGPYEQYF,TGTGCCAGCAGCTTTGGGGCGGGAGGGGGCCCCTACGAGCAGTACTTC
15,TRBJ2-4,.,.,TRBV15,CATSKYSTGKNIQYF,TGTGCCACCAGCAAATATAGTACAGGCAAAAACATTCAGTACTTC
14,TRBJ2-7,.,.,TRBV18,CASSPPSVSYEQYF,TGTGCCAGCTCACCACCGTCCGTCTCCTACGAGCAGTACTTC
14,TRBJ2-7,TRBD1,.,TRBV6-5,CASSEGQGAYEQYF,TGTGCCAGCAGTGAGGGACAGGGGGCCTACGAGCAGTACTTC
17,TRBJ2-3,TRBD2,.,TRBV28,CASSLWSPAGGRNTQYF,TGTGCCAGCAGTTTATGGTCTCCGGCGGGAGGGCGAAATACGCAGTATTTT
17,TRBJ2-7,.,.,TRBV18,CASSPNWAGASSYEQYF,TGTGCCAGCTCACCAAACTGGGCGGGGGCTAGCTCCTACGAGCAGTACTTC
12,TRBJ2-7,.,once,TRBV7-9,CASTTGDHEQYF,TGTGCCAGCACCACGGGTGACCACGAGCAGTACTTC
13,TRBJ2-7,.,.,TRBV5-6,CASSFQVSYEQYF,TGTGCCAGCAGCTTTCAGGTCTCCTACGAGCAGTACTTC
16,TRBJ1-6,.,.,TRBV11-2,CASSRGAGWRSSPLHF,TGTGCCAGCAGCCGGGGGGCCGGGTGGCGAAGTTCACCCCTCCACTTT
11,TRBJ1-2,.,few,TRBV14,CASRQGRGYTF,TGTGCCAGCAGACAGGGTCGTGGCTACACCTTC
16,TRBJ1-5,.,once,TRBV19,CASSIVAVYSNQPQHF,TGTGCCAGTAGTATAGTAGCCGTCTATAGCAATCAGCCCCAGCATTTT
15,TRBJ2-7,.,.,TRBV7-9,CASSLDRLPSYEQYF,TGTGCCAGCAGCTTAGACCGACTACCCTCCTACGAGCAGTACTTC
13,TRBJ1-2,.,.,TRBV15,CATSRDSTGGYTF,TGTGCCACCAGCAGAGATTCTACAGGTGGCTACACCTTC
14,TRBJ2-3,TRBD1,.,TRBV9,CASSERTGRDTQYF,TGTGCCAGCAGCGAACGGACAGGGCGAGATACGCAGTATTTT
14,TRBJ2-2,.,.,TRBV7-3,CASSLRGNTGELFF,TGTGCCAGCAGCTTACGGGGAAACACCGGGGAGCTGTTTTTT
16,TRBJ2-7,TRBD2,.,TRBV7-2,CASSTRTSGSVDEQYF,TGTGCCAGCAGCACCAGGACTAGCGGGAGTGTGGACGAGCAGTACTTC